A single sample is the source of the 18 T cell receptor beta chains below, sequenced in a study of OX40 agonist ivuxolimab in advanced cancers. TCRdb keeps only in-frame clones here, not all; method: immunoSEQ multiplex PCR. This repertoire shows roughly 100,000 clones, 90% to 95% found once; its top ten account for 0.81%. The input for sequencing was CD4+ or CD8+ T cells sorted from blood, taken in a trial of the OX40 agonist ivuxolimab. The receptors derive from an adult with an advanced solid tumor such as melanoma, head and neck, liver or kidney cancer.

V is TRBV7-3 and J is TRBJ2-6; either TRBD1 or TRBD2 may supply D (6 bases each). V was clipped by 4 bases and J by 0 bases, with 7 bases between them. The CDR3 length is 15 residues. Germline V CDR1 and CDR2: SGHTA, FQGTGA. The CDR3 spells CASSWGASGANVLTF. DNA of the CDR3: TGTGCCAGCAGCTGGGGGGCCTCTGGGGCCAACGTCCTGACTTTC.

The rearrangement links TRBV4-2 to TRBJ2-1; no clear D gene. The germline V gene encodes CDR1 LGHNA and CDR2 YNFKEQ. The CDR3 runs to 16 residues. Trimming took off 0 bases at V and 0 bases at J, with 9 bases between the two ends. The CDR3 sequence is CASSQDMAVSYNEQFF. The CDR3 DNA reads as TGTGCCAGCAGCCAAGATATGGCGGTCTCCTACAATGAGCAGTTCTTC.

This chain joins TRBV28 and TRBJ1-5; 7 nucleotides match TRBD1. Germline-derived CDR1 and CDR2 are MDHEN and SYDVKM. The length of the CDR3 is 13 residues. V dropped 5 bases and J dropped 7; count of bases not matched to a gene: 5. The CDR3 spells CASSRGLGQPQHF. The CDR3 DNA follows: TGTGCCAGCAGTAGGGGGCTGGGGCAGCCCCAGCATTTT.

The V call is TRBV11-2, the J call TRBJ2-7; 8 positions agree with TRBD1. Trimming cost V 1 base and J 6 bases; bases outside gene matches: 2. Germline V CDR1 and CDR2: SGHAT, FQNNGV. The CDR3 consists of 13 residues. The CDR3 is CASSLGDRGEQYF. The DNA of the CDR3 is TGTGCCAGCAGCTTAGGAGACAGGGGCGAGCAGTACTTC.

This clone was seen just once. This sequence joins TRBV6-5 and TRBJ2-7; TRBD1 aligns across 7 bases. J lost 2 bases, V lost 5 bases, and 3 bases had no gene match. Germline V gives CDR1 MNHEY, CDR2 SVGAGI. The CDR3 runs 13 residues. The CDR3 region is CASSRDRTYEQYF. The CDR3 DNA follows: TGTGCCAGCAGTAGGGACAGAACCTACGAGCAGTACTTC.

The rearrangement uses TRBV5-6 and TRBJ2-3, with 10 bases fitting TRBD1. This CDR3 has 15 amino acids. Germline trimming cut 4 bases from V and 2 bases from J; bases unmatched to any gene: 4. CDR1 is SGHDT, CDR2 YYEEEE, per germline. This CDR3 is CASSPGTGATDTQYF. Written as DNA, the CDR3 is TGTGCCAGCAGCCCGGGGACAGGGGCCACAGATACGCAGTATTTT.

A few counts support this clone. This rearrangement joins TRBV27 to TRBJ1-5; possibly TRBD1 for D (6 bases). CDR3 size: 14 residues. The germline V and J ends were trimmed by 6 bases and 5 bases, with 14 bases remaining between them. Germline-derived CDR1 and CDR2 are MNHEY and SMNVEV (reference sequence). CDR3 coding DNA: TGTGCCAGCAGACCAGGGGCGGGGTATCAGCCCCAGCATTTT. It yields the protein CASRPGAGYQPQHF.

The chain combines TRBV6-5 with TRBJ2-1; maybe TRBD1 (5 bases). There are 13 residues in the CDR3. The V and J ends lost 10 bases and 4 bases respectively, with 14 bases between them. Germline loops: CDR1 MNHEY, CDR2 SVGAGI. The CDR3 sequence is CATTQRGYNEQFF. In DNA form, the CDR3 reads TGTGCCACAACCCAAAGGGGTTACAATGAGCAGTTCTTC.

J is TRBJ1-2 and V is TRBV19, with D possibly being TRBD1 (6 bases). The CDR3 loop spans 14 amino acids. Trimming stripped 6 bases from V and 1 base from J, with 12 bases between. CDR1 is LNHDA and CDR2 is SQIVND in the germline V gene (reference sequence). CDR3 residues: CASRPRGLNYGYTF. CDR3 DNA sequence: TGTGCCAGTAGGCCCAGGGGCCTTAACTATGGCTACACCTTC.

V is TRBV6-1 and J is TRBJ2-7, with D perhaps matching TRBD1 (6 bases). Germline-derived CDR1 and CDR2 are MNHNS and SASEGT. CDR3 size: 15 residues. V was shortened by 6 bases and J by 2 bases, with 17 bases between the two germline ends. The CDR3 reads CASRPTGMRAYEQYF. The CDR3 nucleotides read TGTGCCAGCAGACCCACAGGGATGAGAGCCTACGAGCAGTACTTC.

The chain is built from TRBV7-3 and TRBJ2-7, with 8 bases that match TRBD2. Germline CDR1 and CDR2: SGHTA and FQGTGA. J was trimmed by 5 bases and V by 5 bases; bases with no gene match: 5. CDR3 length equals 13 residues. The CDR3 sequence is CASSQRESDEQYF. Written as DNA, the CDR3 is TGTGCCAGCAGCCAGCGGGAGAGCGACGAGCAGTACTTC.

J is TRBJ2-3 and V is TRBV7-2; TRBD2 is a possible D gene (6 bases). Trimming cost V 2 bases and J 3 bases, with 15 bases left between them. The CDR3 totals 16 residues. Germline assignment: CDR1 SGHTA and CDR2 FQGNSA. CDR3 region: CASSLIGGRGTDTQYF. CDR3 sequence (DNA): TGTGCCAGCAGCTTAATCGGGGGAAGAGGGACAGATACGCAGTATTTT.

The chain combines TRBV7-2 with TRBJ1-5; 12 positions agree with TRBD1. With 5 bases clipped from V and 5 bases from J, the junction kept 10 bases outside the gene matches. CDR3 length equals 17 residues. Germline-derived CDR1 and CDR2 are SGHTA and FQGNSA. The CDR3 is CASSPGQGAFVDQPQHF. The CDR3 nucleotides read TGTGCCAGCAGCCCGGGACAGGGGGCGTTTGTGGATCAGCCCCAGCATTTT.

The chain couples TRBV30 to TRBJ2-7; perhaps TRBD2 as D (5 bases). Germline-derived CDR1 and CDR2 are GTSNPN and SVGIG (reference sequence). CDR3 length equals 11 residues. The germline V and J ends were trimmed by 2 bases and 12 bases, with 14 bases remaining between them. CDR3 loop: CAWSSGDRPYF. Written as DNA, the CDR3 is TGTGCCTGGAGTTCCGGGGATCGGCCGTACTTC.

This clone was detected a few times. A junction boundary mismatches the germline segment, possibly from a read error. This chain links TRBV7-6 with TRBJ1-1; no firm D call. The CDR3 is 9 residues long. Per the germline V gene, CDR1 is SGHVS and CDR2 is FNYEAQ. DNA for the CDR3: TGTGTCAGCCCCCTTAAGGCTTTCTTT. Translating it yields CVSPLKAFF.

The V gene is TRBV6-4, the J gene TRBJ1-5, with 8 positions matching TRBD1. Per germline, CDR1 MRHNA and CDR2 SNTAGT. This CDR3 contains 16 residues. V trimming: 1 base; J trimming: 2 bases; junction bases outside the gene matches: 4. This CDR3 reads CASSDWTGSCNQPQHF. CDR3 nucleotide sequence: TGTGCCAGCAGTGACTGGACAGGGTCGTGCAATCAGCCCCAGCATTTT.

This chain links TRBV5-8 with TRBJ2-1; tentatively, D is TRBD1 (6 bases). This CDR3 contains 17 residues. Trimming cost V 4 bases and J 8 bases, with 25 bases left between them. Germline CDR1 and CDR2: SGHTS and YDEGEE. The CDR3 nucleotides are TGTGCCAGCAGCGGGATCTCGGCAGGGGTAGGGTTCGATGAGCAGTTCTTC. The encoded protein is CASSGISAGVGFDEQFF.

This chain uses TRBV19 with TRBJ2-7; D is perhaps TRBD1 or TRBD2 (5 bases each). The germline CDR1 and CDR2 sequences are LNHDA and SQIVND (reference sequence). The length of the CDR3 is 13 residues. Trimming shortened V by 7 bases and J by 6 bases, and 16 bases separated the two germline ends. The CDR3 DNA sequence: TGTGCCAGTATCCCCAGGGACGGAAGCGAGCAGTACTTC. Translating it yields CASIPRDGSEQYF.